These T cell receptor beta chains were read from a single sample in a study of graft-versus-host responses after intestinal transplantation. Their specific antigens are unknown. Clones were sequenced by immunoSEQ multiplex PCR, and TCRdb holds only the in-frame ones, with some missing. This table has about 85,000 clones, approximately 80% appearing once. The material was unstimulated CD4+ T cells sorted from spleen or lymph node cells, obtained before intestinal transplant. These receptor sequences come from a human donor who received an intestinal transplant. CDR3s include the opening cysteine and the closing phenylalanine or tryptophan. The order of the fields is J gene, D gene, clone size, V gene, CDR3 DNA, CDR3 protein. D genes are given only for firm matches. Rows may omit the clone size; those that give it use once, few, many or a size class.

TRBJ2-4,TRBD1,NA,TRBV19,TGTGCCAGTAGTACCTTCAGACAGGGGGCCAGCAAAAACATTCAGTACTTC,CASSTFRQGASKNIQYF
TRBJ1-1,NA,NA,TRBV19,TGTGCCAGTAGTCCATCCCTGAACACTGAAGCTTTCTTT,CASSPSLNTEAFF
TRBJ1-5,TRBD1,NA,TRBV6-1,TGTGCCAGCAGCCTGGACAGGGACTCAACGCCCCAGCATTTT,CASSLDRDSTPQHF
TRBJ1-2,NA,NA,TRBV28,TGTGCCAGCAGTTTAGCAGGGAATGGCTACACCTTC,CASSLAGNGYTF
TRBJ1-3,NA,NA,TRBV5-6,TGTGCCAGCAGCTTTCTAGACACCATATATTTT,CASSFLDTIYF
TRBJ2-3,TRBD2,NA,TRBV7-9,TGTGCCAGCAGCTTAGGAGCTAGCGGGCCTCCGTCCCCAGATACGCAGTATTTT,CASSLGASGPPSPDTQYF
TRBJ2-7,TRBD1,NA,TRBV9,TGTGCCAGCAGCGTAGCCGGGACAGGGTTTCACGAGCAGTACTTC,CASSVAGTGFHEQYF
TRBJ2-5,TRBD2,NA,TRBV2,TGTGCCAGCAGTGTGGCGGGAGGGCCCTTTGAGACCCAGTACTTC,CASSVAGGPFETQYF
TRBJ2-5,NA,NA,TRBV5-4,TGTGCCAGCAGCTTATTGGGCGGGCAAGAGACCCAGTACTTC,CASSLLGGQETQYF
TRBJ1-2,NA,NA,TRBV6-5,TGTGCCAGCAGATTCCTCCGGGGTCGGGAAGATGGCTACACCTTC,CASRFLRGREDGYTF
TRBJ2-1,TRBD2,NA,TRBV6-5,TGTGCCAGCAGTTACTCGACGCGGGAGAATGAGCAGTTCTTC,CASSYSTRENEQFF
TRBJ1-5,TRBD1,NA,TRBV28,TGTGCCAGCAAACCCGACAGGGGGATCGATCAGCCCCAGCATTTT,CASKPDRGIDQPQHF
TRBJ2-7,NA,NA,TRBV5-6,TGTGCCAGCAGCCCTCTAGTATCCTACGAGCAGTACTTC,CASSPLVSYEQYF
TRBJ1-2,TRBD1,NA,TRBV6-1,TGTGCCAGCAGCCAACAGGGGAACTATGGCTACACCTTC,CASSQQGNYGYTF
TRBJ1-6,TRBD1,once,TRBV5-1,TGCGCCAGCAGCTCCGAGCCCCTGGGACAGGGAGGGAATTCACCCCTCCACTTT,CASSSEPLGQGGNSPLHF
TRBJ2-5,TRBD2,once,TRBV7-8,TGTGCCAGCAGCCTGTGGGGGCGGGGGGCCATATCGGAGACCCAGTACTTC,CASSLWGRGAISETQYF
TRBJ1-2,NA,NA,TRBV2,TGTGCCAGCAGAAACAAGCCAGCGGGGGGCTATGGCTACACCTTC,CASRNKPAGGYGYTF
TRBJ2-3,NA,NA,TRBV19,TGTGCCAGTAGTTGGCGGGGGCAAGATACGCAGTATTTT,CASSWRGQDTQYF
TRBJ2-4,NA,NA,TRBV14,TGTGCCAGCAGCCGAACCTCGATAATGGGGGCTCAGTACTTC,CASSRTSIMGAQYF
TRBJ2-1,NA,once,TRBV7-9,TGTGCCAGCAGCCTTCGGGGGGCCTCCTACAATGAGCAGTTCTTC,CASSLRGASYNEQFF
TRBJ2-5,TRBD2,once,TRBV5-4,TGTGCCAGCAGCTTAGCGGGGTCCCAAGAGACCCAGTACTTC,CASSLAGSQETQYF